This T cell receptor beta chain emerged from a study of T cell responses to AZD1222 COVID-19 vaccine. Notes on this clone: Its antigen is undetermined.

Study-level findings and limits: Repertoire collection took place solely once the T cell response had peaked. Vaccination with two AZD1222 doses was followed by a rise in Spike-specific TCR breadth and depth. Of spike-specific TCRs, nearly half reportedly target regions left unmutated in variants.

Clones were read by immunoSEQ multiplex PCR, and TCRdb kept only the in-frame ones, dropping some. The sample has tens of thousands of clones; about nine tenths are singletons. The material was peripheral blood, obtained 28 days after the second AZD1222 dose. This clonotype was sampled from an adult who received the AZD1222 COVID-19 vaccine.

CDR3 sequence reads: CASSLEDVGEQYF. DNA for the CDR3: TGTGCCAGCAGCTTGGAGGATGTCGGCGAGCAGTACTTC. J is TRBJ2-7 and V is TRBV5-5; unclear D gene. Trimming pared 0 bases from V and 6 bases from J, leaving 10 bases between. Germline CDR1 and CDR2: SGHKS and YYEKEE (reference sequence). This CDR3 comprises 13 residues.